This TCR beta chain originates from a study of blood T cell repertoires in COVID-19. Whole-study context: PBMCs, B-cell-depleted T cells, or T cells were the source of the cDNA or gDNA that made up the material.

The CDR3 runs to 15 residues. Looked up from germline, CDR1 is SGDLS and CDR2 is YYNGEE. Trimming took 7 bases from V and 5 from J; bases not matched to a gene: 11. The assay was immunoSEQ multiplex PCR, and TCRdb's table has in-frame clones only and misses some. In the table there are approximately 130,000 clones, around 78% of which are singletons. The receptor's source is a human donor in a cohort sampled during active COVID-19. The chain recombines TRBV9 with TRBJ2-1; 8 bases map to TRBD2. The sample consisted of peripheral blood. DNA of the CDR3: TGTGCCAGCCGCACCAGAGGGCGGGGGGACAATGAGCAGTTCTTC. Translated, it gives CASRTRGRGDNEQFF. The whole variable domain, remainder taken from reference TRBV9 and TRBJ2-1, is DSGVTQTPKHLITATGQRVTLRCSPRSGDLSVYWYQQSLDQGLQFLIQYYNGEERAKGNILERFSAQQFPDLHSELNLSSLELGDSALYFCASRTRGRGDNEQFFGPGTRLTVL.